The 26 T cell receptor beta chains below come from one sample, sequenced in a study of shared T cell receptors in the human thymus. The method was immunoSEQ multiplex PCR; TCRdb's version includes in-frame clones alone and lacks a portion of them. The sample lists hundreds of thousands of clones, more than 75% occurring once. These sequences were also reported in another study, on human thymus T cells.

Sequencing input: thymocytes. These receptors were taken from a boy under two years old with a congenital heart defect.

V and J are TRBV28 and TRBJ2-7; 8 bases map to TRBD1. This CDR3 contains 13 residues. Trimming at V came to 2 bases and at J to 6 bases, leaving 3 bases not matched to a gene. CDR1 and CDR2 (germline): MDHEN, SYDVKM. The CDR3 protein is CASSLRQGPEQYF. CDR3 bases: TGTGCCAGCAGTTTACGACAGGGGCCCGAGCAGTACTTC.

The gene calls are TRBV7-2 and TRBJ2-7; a weak D match, TRBD2 (5 bases). CDR1 is SGHTA and CDR2 is FQGNSA in the germline V gene. V was clipped by 5 bases and J by 3 bases, with 17 bases between them. The CDR3 consists of 15 residues. The DNA of the CDR3 is TGTGCCAGCAGCCTAAAGCGGCCGGTACACTACGAGCAGTACTTC. Its protein is CASSLKRPVHYEQYF.

The chain links TRBV4-3 to TRBJ2-1, with TRBD2 identical over 8 bases. The CDR3 sequence is 16 residues long. Germline CDR1 is LGHNA and CDR2 is YSLEER. V was pared by 1 base and J by 6 bases, with 8 bases of the junction left unmatched. The CDR3 nucleotides are TGCGCCAGCAGCCAAGTCCTTAGCGGGGTTGTCAATGAGCAGTTCTTC. It encodes CASSQVLSGVVNEQFF.

The J gene is TRBJ1-1, the V gene TRBV4-3, with a possible D match to TRBD1 (6 bases). Germline V gives CDR1 LGHNA, CDR2 YSLEER. The CDR3 sequence is 17 residues long. The V gene lost 0 bases and the J gene lost 5 bases, with 19 bases spanning the gap. This CDR3 reads CASSQESPGGGGTEAFF. The CDR3 nucleotides read TGCGCCAGCAGCCAAGAATCGCCGGGAGGGGGTGGGACTGAAGCTTTCTTT.

The chain carries TRBV6-1 and TRBJ2-5, with D possibly being TRBD1 (6 bases). The germline gives CDR1 MNHNS, CDR2 SASEGT. The CDR3 has 16 amino acids. Trimming stripped 4 bases from V and 5 bases from J, with 20 bases between. This CDR3 reads CASSVGGRPEWETQYF. CDR3 nucleotide sequence: TGTGCCAGCAGTGTAGGGGGACGACCGGAGTGGGAGACCCAGTACTTC.

This chain connects TRBV6-6 to TRBJ1-1; D is ambiguous. The CDR3 sequence is 15 residues long. Trimming stripped 3 bases from V and 1 base from J, with 12 bases between. Germline CDR1 is MNHNY and CDR2 is SVGAGI (reference sequence). As DNA, the CDR3 is TGTGCCAGCAGTTATGAATCCCCAGAGAACACTGAAGCTTTCTTT. This encodes CASSYESPENTEAFF.

J is TRBJ2-2 and V is TRBV9, with TRBD1 as a possible D gene (6 bases). From germline, CDR1 is SGDLS and CDR2 YYNGEE. The CDR3 is 16 residues long. V was clipped by 0 bases and J by 2 bases, with 11 bases between them. The CDR3 sequence is CASSVGQVTNTGELFF. CDR3 nucleotides: TGTGCCAGCAGCGTAGGACAGGTGACAAACACCGGGGAGCTGTTTTTT. Filled out from reference TRBV9 and TRBJ2-2, the complete variable domain reads DSGVTQTPKHLITATGQRVTLRCSPRSGDLSVYWYQQSLDQGLQFLIQYYNGEERAKGNILERFSAQQFPDLHSELNLSSLELGDSALYFCASSVGQVTNTGELFFGEGSRLTVL.

V gene TRBV30 combines with J gene TRBJ1-6, with 7 bases fitting TRBD1. The germline CDR1 and CDR2 sequences are GTSNPN and SVGIG (reference sequence). CDR3 length equals 17 residues. With 1 base clipped from V and 0 bases from J, the junction kept 6 bases outside the gene matches. This CDR3 reads CAWSAGQLISYNSPLHF. The DNA for the CDR3 is TGTGCCTGGAGTGCGGGACAGTTGATCTCCTATAATTCACCCCTCCACTTT.

The gene calls are TRBV4-2 and TRBJ2-1; TRBD2 aligns across 10 bases. The trim removed 4 bases at V and 6 bases at J, leaving 12 bases unmatched. The CDR3 loop spans 17 amino acids. Germline V gene data show CDR1 as LGHNA and CDR2 as YNFKEQ. In DNA form, the CDR3 reads TGTGCCAGCAGCCGATTGGAGCGGGGGGGAAATAGCAATGAGCAGTTCTTC. Translated, it gives CASSRLERGGNSNEQFF.

The chain combines TRBV4-2 with TRBJ1-2; a possible D gene is TRBD1 (5 bases). Trimming took off 1 base at V and 3 bases at J, with 18 bases between the two ends. Germline CDR1 reads LGHNA; CDR2 reads YNFKEQ. The CDR3 length is 17 residues. CDR3 sequence: CASSQVRRGREDYGYTF. CDR3 sequence (DNA): TGTGCCAGCAGCCAAGTTAGGAGAGGCAGGGAAGACTATGGCTACACCTTC.

This clone appeared a single time. Other DNA sequences in the sample encode the same CDR3. The chain joins TRBV2 to TRBJ1-6; 8 bases align to TRBD1. CDR3 length: 13 amino acids. The V gene's germline CDR1 is SNHLY and CDR2 FYNNEI. The J segment lost 13 bases and the V segment lost 7 bases, leaving 9 bases of the junction unmatched. CDR3 amino acids: CASKGTGISPLHF. The CDR3 coding sequence is TGTGCCAGCAAAGGGACAGGAATTTCCCCCCTCCACTTT. Full variable domain (outside the CDR3, taken from reference TRBV2 and TRBJ1-6): EPEVTQTPSHQVTQMGQEVILRCVPISNHLYFYWYRQILGQKVEFLVSFYNNEISEKSEIFDDQFSVERPDGSNFTLKIRSTKLEDSAMYFCASKGTGISPLHFGNGTRLTVT.

This chain uses TRBV7-6 with TRBJ2-7, with 9 bases matching TRBD2. V lost 5 bases to trimming and J lost 1 base; unmatched junction nucleotides: 12. The germline V gene encodes CDR1 SGHVS and CDR2 FNYEAQ. This CDR3 is built from 17 residues. For the CDR3, the DNA is TGTGCCAGCAGCGCCAGCCCCGCTGCGGGGGGGTCCTACGAGCAGTACTTC. Translating it yields CASSASPAAGGSYEQYF.

V is TRBV6-5 and J is TRBJ1-2; D possibly corresponds to TRBD1 (5 bases). The CDR3 spans 14 residues. Between the trimmed V and J ends, which lost 2 bases and 5 bases, there was a span of 12 bases. From germline, CDR1 is MNHEY and CDR2 SVGAGI. The CDR3 nucleotides read TGTGCCAGCAGTTACCTCAGGGTCGGGTATGGCTACACCTTC. Its protein product is CASSYLRVGYGYTF.

The rearrangement uses TRBV27 and TRBJ2-7; 7 nucleotides line up with TRBD2. CDR3 length equals 15 residues. V gave up 2 bases and J gave up 2 bases; unmatched junction bases: 6. Germline V gene data show CDR1 as MNHEY and CDR2 as SMNVEV (reference sequence). The CDR3 DNA reads as TGTGCCAGCAGTTTAAAGCAGCGGGGTCCCTACGAGCAGTACTTC. Translated, it gives CASSLKQRGPYEQYF.

V and J are TRBV14 and TRBJ2-3; 16 bases map to TRBD2. Per the germline V gene, CDR1 is SGHDN and CDR2 is FVKESK. The junction had 12 bases not matched to a gene; V was cut back by 1 base and J by 2 bases. The CDR3 loop spans 21 amino acids. Written as DNA, the CDR3 is TGTGCCAGCAGCCAAGCTGCGGGACTAGCGGGAGGGCGACCTTTCACAGATACGCAGTATTTT. It codes for CASSQAAGLAGGRPFTDTQYF.

This clone occurred a few times. The V call is TRBV19, the J call TRBJ1-2, with TRBD1 identical over 7 bases. The CDR3 spans 14 residues. CDR1 is LNHDA, CDR2 SQIVND, per germline (reference sequence). V gave up 3 bases and J gave up 5 bases; unmatched junction bases: 6. The CDR3 protein is CASSIKGTVYGYTF. The CDR3 DNA reads as TGTGCCAGTAGTATTAAGGGGACAGTATATGGCTACACCTTC. Full variable domain (rest looked up from reference TRBV19 and TRBJ1-2): DGGITQSPKYLFRKEGQNVTLSCEQNLNHDAMYWYRQDPGQGLRLIYYSQIVNDFQKGDIAEGYSVSREKKESFPLTVTSAQKNPTAFYLCASSIKGTVYGYTFGSGTRLTVV.

The CDR3 coding sequence is TGTGCCAGCAGTCGACGCAGGTCGGACACTGAAGCTTTCTTT. This translates into CASSRRRSDTEAFF. The chain employs TRBV27 and TRBJ1-1; D uncertain. The V and J ends lost 5 bases and 3 bases respectively, with 13 bases between them. The CDR3 has 14 amino acids. CDR1 is MNHEY and CDR2 is SMNVEV in the germline V gene (reference sequence).

This chain links TRBV28 with TRBJ1-2, with D perhaps matching TRBD1 (5 bases). This CDR3 contains 14 residues. Per the germline V gene, CDR1 is MDHEN and CDR2 is SYDVKM. The V end lost 0 bases, the J end lost 14 bases, and 19 bases lay between the germline ends. Here the CDR3 DNA reads TGTGCCAGCAGTTTATGCACAGCGGGGCGGTCTGAAACCTTC. Encoded protein: CASSLCTAGRSETF.

The rearrangement links TRBV4-3 to TRBJ1-1; no definite D call. Trimming shortened V by 1 base and J by 1 base, and 13 bases separated the two germline ends. Per the germline V gene, CDR1 is LGHNA and CDR2 is YSLEER. This CDR3 is 16 amino acids long. The CDR3 sequence: CASSQGFGGPNTEAFF. The CDR3 bases are TGCGCCAGCAGCCAAGGGTTTGGAGGGCCGAACACTGAAGCTTTCTTT.

CDR3 nucleotides: TGTGCTAGTGGTTTGCGGAACACTGAAGCTTTCTTT. The encoded protein is CASGLRNTEAFF. The J gene is TRBJ1-1, the V gene TRBV12-5; D gene ambiguous. Germline V CDR1 and CDR2: LGHNT, FRNRAP. V was trimmed by 2 bases and J by 1 base, leaving 2 bases between them. The length of the CDR3 is 12 residues.

The chain uses TRBV4-1 and TRBJ2-3, with 9 bases fitting TRBD1. Germline assignment: CDR1 MGHRA and CDR2 YSYEKL. The length of the CDR3 is 16 residues. J gave up 4 bases and V 10 bases, and 15 bases lay outside the gene matches. The CDR3 reads CATGGVRDRDPDTQYF. The CDR3 coding sequence is TGCGCCACGGGGGGAGTCCGGGACAGGGATCCAGATACGCAGTATTTT.

The V gene is TRBV5-6, the J gene TRBJ1-2; D gene ambiguous. The CDR3 has 16 residues. Germline V gene lookup returns CDR1 SGHDT and CDR2 YYEEEE. V lost 2 bases and J lost 0, with 14 bases in between. CDR3 coding DNA: TGTGCCAGCAGCTTTCCTAGATTCACCCCTAACTATGGCTACACCTTC. Its protein is CASSFPRFTPNYGYTF.

This sequence joins TRBV28 and TRBJ2-1; 9 nucleotides line up with TRBD2. This CDR3 is 18 amino acids long. Germline assignment: CDR1 MDHEN and CDR2 SYDVKM. The V and J ends lost 4 bases and 7 bases, in that order; junction bases with no gene match: 17. This CDR3 reads CASSSSAVGLAGNNEQFF. For the CDR3, the DNA is TGTGCCAGCAGTTCCTCCGCCGTGGGGCTAGCGGGGAATAATGAGCAGTTCTTC.

This chain joins TRBV23-1 and TRBJ2-1; possible D gene TRBD1, 6 bases. TRBV23-1 is an open reading frame, and its role is uncertain. Trimming shortened V by 0 bases and J by 4 bases, and 10 bases separated the two germline ends. The CDR3 is 15 residues long. As DNA, the CDR3 is TGCGCCAGCAGTCAATCCCCACAGGGTTACAATGAGCAGTTCTTC. This sequence encodes CASSQSPQGYNEQFF.

The V gene is TRBV10-3, the J gene TRBJ1-1; perhaps TRBD1 as D (5 bases). V dropped 6 bases and J dropped 5 bases, with 16 bases sitting between them. The germline gives CDR1 ENHRY, CDR2 SYGVKD. This CDR3 contains 14 residues. CDR3 region: CAIRRPGTLTEAFF. CDR3 bases: TGTGCCATCAGGAGGCCCGGGACTTTAACTGAAGCTTTCTTT.

This clone has just a few counts. The chain carries TRBV13 and TRBJ2-1, with 7 bases that match TRBD1. The CDR3 has 17 residues. In germline, CDR1 is PRHDT, CDR2 FYEKMQ (reference sequence). After removal of 5 bases from V and 8 bases from J, the junction contained 18 bases not matched to a gene. The CDR3 region has the DNA TGTGCCAGCAGCCGTTGGACAGGAGTCTTGGGTAGGCATGAGCAGTTCTTC. Its translation: CASSRWTGVLGRHEQFF.